The rows below give T cell receptor beta chains drawn from one sample of a study of blood T cell repertoires in COVID-19. Profiled with immunoSEQ multiplex PCR; TCRdb holds only in-frame clones, not every one. The sample yields around 130,000 clones, under 85% seen once. Input material: peripheral blood. The receptors derive from a man aged 40-55 years with active or convalescent COVID-19. Each CDR3 is given with its conserved first and last residue. The D gene is left open where the match is weak. Only some rows state a clone size, as once, few, many or a class for expanded clones.

j_call: TRBJ2-2; v_call: TRBV5-1; d_call: .; clone_size: .; cdr3_nt: TGCGCCAGCAGCCCGGGACTTTACACCGGGGAGCTGTTTTTT; cdr3_aa: CASSPGLYTGELFF
j_call: TRBJ2-7; v_call: TRBV30; d_call: TRBD2; clone_size: many; cdr3_nt: TGTGCCTGTTCTAGCGGGGGGCCGGGAGAGCAGTACTTC; cdr3_aa: CACSSGGPGEQYF
j_call: TRBJ2-7; v_call: TRBV14; d_call: TRBD1; clone_size: .; cdr3_nt: TGTGCCAGCAGCCAAGCGACCCGGACAGGGATCTACGAGCAGTACTTC; cdr3_aa: CASSQATRTGIYEQYF
j_call: TRBJ2-3; v_call: TRBV5-1; d_call: TRBD1; clone_size: .; cdr3_nt: TGCGCCAGCAGTCCGTATGAGACAGGGGGCTCAGATACGCAGTATTTT; cdr3_aa: CASSPYETGGSDTQYF
j_call: TRBJ2-3; v_call: TRBV6-5; d_call: TRBD2; clone_size: few; cdr3_nt: TGTGCCAGCAGTTACAGGCGGGGGAAGACAGATACGCAGTATTTT; cdr3_aa: CASSYRRGKTDTQYF
j_call: TRBJ2-2; v_call: TRBV7-9; d_call: .; clone_size: .; cdr3_nt: TGTGCCAGCAGCCCCGGCGGGGAGCTGTTTTTT; cdr3_aa: CASSPGGELFF
j_call: TRBJ1-5; v_call: TRBV7-2; d_call: .; clone_size: .; cdr3_nt: TGTGCCAGCAGTCCCCCGACAGAGAATCAGCCCCAGCATTTT; cdr3_aa: CASSPPTENQPQHF
j_call: TRBJ2-3; v_call: TRBV2; d_call: TRBD2; clone_size: .; cdr3_nt: TGTGCCAGCAGTCCCCTATCTAGCGGGGGTGCAGATACGCAGTATTTT; cdr3_aa: CASSPLSSGGADTQYF
j_call: TRBJ1-6; v_call: TRBV2; d_call: TRBD1; clone_size: many; cdr3_nt: TGTGCCAGCAGAGGGGACAGCGTCTATAATTCACCCCTCCACTTT; cdr3_aa: CASRGDSVYNSPLHF
j_call: TRBJ2-1; v_call: TRBV3-1/TRBV3-2; d_call: .; clone_size: .; cdr3_nt: TGTGCCAGCAGCCAAGAACGGGGTGTTGGTGAGCAGTTCTTC; cdr3_aa: CASSQERGVGEQFF
j_call: TRBJ2-5; v_call: TRBV5-4; d_call: .; clone_size: .; cdr3_nt: TGTGCCAGCAGCTCCGGCATGTCAGGATCCCAAGAGACCCAGTACTTC; cdr3_aa: CASSSGMSGSQETQYF
j_call: TRBJ1-1; v_call: TRBV3-1/TRBV3-2; d_call: .; clone_size: once; cdr3_nt: TGTGCCAGCAGCCCGTGGGGGGTCATGAACACTGAAGCTTTCTTT; cdr3_aa: CASSPWGVMNTEAFF
j_call: TRBJ1-6; v_call: TRBV3-1/TRBV3-2; d_call: TRBD1; clone_size: .; cdr3_nt: TGTGCCAGCAGCACGACAGGGGGTAATTCACCCCTCCACTTT; cdr3_aa: CASSTTGGNSPLHF
j_call: TRBJ2-2; v_call: TRBV5-4; d_call: .; clone_size: .; cdr3_nt: TGTGCCAGCAGCCCCAGCGTAGCAAACACCGGGGAGCTGTTTTTT; cdr3_aa: CASSPSVANTGELFF
j_call: TRBJ1-2; v_call: TRBV12-5; d_call: .; clone_size: once; cdr3_nt: TGTGCTAGTGGCCCGACTGTTAACTATGGCTACACCTTC; cdr3_aa: CASGPTVNYGYTF
j_call: TRBJ1-5; v_call: TRBV28; d_call: .; clone_size: few; cdr3_nt: TGTGCCTCCCGGACAGTCAATCAGCCCCAGCATTTT; cdr3_aa: CASRTVNQPQHF
j_call: TRBJ2-7; v_call: TRBV14; d_call: TRBD1; clone_size: .; cdr3_nt: TGTGCCAGCAGACGCAGTGAGACAGGGGGCTACGAGCAGTACTTC; cdr3_aa: CASRRSETGGYEQYF
j_call: TRBJ2-7; v_call: TRBV7-2; d_call: .; clone_size: .; cdr3_nt: TGTGCCAGCAGCTCACAGGGACCACTCTACGAGCAGTACTTC; cdr3_aa: CASSSQGPLYEQYF
j_call: TRBJ1-2; v_call: TRBV7-2; d_call: TRBD1; clone_size: many; cdr3_nt: TGTGCCAGCAGCTTAGAGCAGGGGGCGCACTATGGCTACACCTTC; cdr3_aa: CASSLEQGAHYGYTF
j_call: TRBJ1-1; v_call: TRBV12-5; d_call: .; clone_size: .; cdr3_nt: TGTGCTAGTGGTTTGGGGACAGACACTGAAGCTTTCTTT; cdr3_aa: CASGLGTDTEAFF
j_call: TRBJ1-5; v_call: TRBV18; d_call: .; clone_size: .; cdr3_nt: TGTGCCAGCTCTGGGGGGGAGAATCATCAGCCCCAGCATTTT; cdr3_aa: CASSGGENHQPQHF
j_call: TRBJ1-2; v_call: TRBV4-3; d_call: TRBD1; clone_size: .; cdr3_nt: TGCGCCAGCAGCCAAGATGGGGCGGGACAGGGCTATGGCTACACCTTC; cdr3_aa: CASSQDGAGQGYGYTF
j_call: TRBJ1-1; v_call: TRBV1; d_call: .; clone_size: .; cdr3_nt: TGCACCAGCAGCCAAGTCGGAGGGGTGATTCATAGGAACACTGAAGCTTTCTTT; cdr3_aa: CTSSQVGGVIHRNTEAFF
j_call: TRBJ2-5; v_call: TRBV10-3; d_call: .; clone_size: once; cdr3_nt: TGTGCCATCAGAGAGGGACAAGCTGTCCAAGAGACCCAGTACTTC; cdr3_aa: CAIREGQAVQETQYF
j_call: TRBJ1-6; v_call: TRBV9; d_call: .; clone_size: .; cdr3_nt: TGTGCCAGCAGCCCAGATTCACAGTTTTCACCCCTCCACTTT; cdr3_aa: CASSPDSQFSPLHF
j_call: TRBJ1-4; v_call: TRBV6-1; d_call: .; clone_size: .; cdr3_nt: TGTGCCAGCAGTGAATTCGCAGGGGTGGAAAAACTGTTTTTT; cdr3_aa: CASSEFAGVEKLFF
j_call: TRBJ1-3; v_call: TRBV24-1; d_call: TRBD1; clone_size: .; cdr3_nt: TGTGCCACCAGTGATTTGAAGGGGGCCCACTCTGGAAACACCATATATTTT; cdr3_aa: CATSDLKGAHSGNTIYF
j_call: TRBJ1-2; v_call: TRBV6-5; d_call: TRBD1; clone_size: few; cdr3_nt: TGTGCCAGTTCGGACTCGGGACAGTACTATGGCTACACCTTC; cdr3_aa: CASSDSGQYYGYTF
j_call: TRBJ1-1; v_call: TRBV19; d_call: .; clone_size: .; cdr3_nt: TGTGCCAGTAGTGTCTTCGACGGGAAGAGTGGAGCTTTCTTT; cdr3_aa: CASSVFDGKSGAFF
j_call: TRBJ1-6; v_call: TRBV19; d_call: TRBD1; clone_size: .; cdr3_nt: TGTGCCAGTAGTCATAATCCGGGACAGCTCCCTTCACCCCTCCACTTT; cdr3_aa: CASSHNPGQLPSPLHF
j_call: TRBJ1-5; v_call: TRBV2; d_call: TRBD1; clone_size: .; cdr3_nt: TGTGCCAGCAGCCGACAGGGTAGCAATCAGCCCCAGCATTTT; cdr3_aa: CASSRQGSNQPQHF
j_call: TRBJ1-5; v_call: TRBV7-9; d_call: .; clone_size: .; cdr3_nt: TGTGCCAGCAGCTTAGGGCAGGGGTCCATTCAGCCCCAGCATTTT; cdr3_aa: CASSLGQGSIQPQHF
j_call: TRBJ1-1; v_call: TRBV7-2; d_call: .; clone_size: once; cdr3_nt: TGTGCCAGCAGCCCTAAGGCGGGGGCCACTGAAGCTTTCTTT; cdr3_aa: CASSPKAGATEAFF
j_call: TRBJ1-1; v_call: TRBV12-3/TRBV12-4; d_call: .; clone_size: .; cdr3_nt: TGTGCCAGCAGCGCTTTCAGGGGAACTGAAGCTTTCTTT; cdr3_aa: CASSAFRGTEAFF
j_call: TRBJ1-5; v_call: TRBV9; d_call: TRBD1; clone_size: .; cdr3_nt: TGTGCCAGCAGCACCGGGACAGGGGGGTCACAAAATCAGCCCCAGCATTTT; cdr3_aa: CASSTGTGGSQNQPQHF
j_call: TRBJ2-7; v_call: TRBV12-3/TRBV12-4; d_call: .; clone_size: .; cdr3_nt: TGTGCCAGCAGCATACAGGGTTACTACGAGCAGTACTTC; cdr3_aa: CASSIQGYYEQYF
j_call: TRBJ1-1; v_call: TRBV6-2/TRBV6-3; d_call: .; clone_size: .; cdr3_nt: TGTGCCAGCAGTTACCACAAAACTGAAGCTTTCTTT; cdr3_aa: CASSYHKTEAFF
j_call: TRBJ2-5; v_call: TRBV27; d_call: .; clone_size: .; cdr3_nt: TGTGCCAGCAGTTTATCCACGAATCCCGCGGGCAGGTTCGACGAAAAAGAGACCCAGTACTTC; cdr3_aa: CASSLSTNPAGRFDEKETQYF
j_call: TRBJ2-2; v_call: TRBV4-1; d_call: TRBD2; clone_size: .; cdr3_nt: TGCGCCAGCAGCCAAGAAGCTCTAGCGGGGGCGGCGGGCGGGGAGCTGTTTTTT; cdr3_aa: CASSQEALAGAAGGELFF
j_call: TRBJ2-3; v_call: TRBV19; d_call: TRBD2; clone_size: .; cdr3_nt: TGTGCCAGTAGTACTCTGACTAGCATTAATGCAGATACGCAGTATTTT; cdr3_aa: CASSTLTSINADTQYF
j_call: TRBJ2-3; v_call: TRBV18; d_call: TRBD2; clone_size: .; cdr3_nt: TGTGCCAGCTCAAGAAGCGGGGGGGGTGCAGATACGCAGTATTTT; cdr3_aa: CASSRSGGGADTQYF
j_call: TRBJ1-1; v_call: TRBV7-2; d_call: .; clone_size: .; cdr3_nt: TGTGCCAGCAGCCTGGGCTGGAGGGGCGCGGGAGCTTTCTTT; cdr3_aa: CASSLGWRGAGAFF
j_call: TRBJ1-1; v_call: TRBV5-4; d_call: .; clone_size: few; cdr3_nt: TGTGCCAGCAGCTTGGATAGGGACACGCCGAACACTGAAGCTTTCTTT; cdr3_aa: CASSLDRDTPNTEAFF
j_call: TRBJ2-2; v_call: TRBV7-9; d_call: TRBD2; clone_size: .; cdr3_nt: TGTGCCAGCAGCTTAGTTCCGGCGGCGGGGGGGCCCACCGGGGAGCTGTTTTTT; cdr3_aa: CASSLVPAAGGPTGELFF
j_call: TRBJ1-6; v_call: TRBV2; d_call: .; clone_size: .; cdr3_nt: TGTGCCAGCAAGCGGGCAGACTATAATTCACCCCTCCACTTT; cdr3_aa: CASKRADYNSPLHF